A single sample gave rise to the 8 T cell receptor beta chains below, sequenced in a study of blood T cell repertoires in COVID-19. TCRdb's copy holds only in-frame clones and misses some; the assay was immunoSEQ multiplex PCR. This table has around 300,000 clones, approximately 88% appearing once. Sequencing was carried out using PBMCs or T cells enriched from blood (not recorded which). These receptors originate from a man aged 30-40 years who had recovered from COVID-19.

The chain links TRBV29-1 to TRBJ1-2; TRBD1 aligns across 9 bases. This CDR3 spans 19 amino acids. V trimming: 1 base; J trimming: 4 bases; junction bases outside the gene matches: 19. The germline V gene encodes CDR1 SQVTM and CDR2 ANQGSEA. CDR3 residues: CSVEGQTSKTGGSGYGYTF. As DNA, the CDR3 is TGCAGCGTTGAAGGGCAGACCTCAAAAACAGGGGGCAGTGGCTATGGCTACACCTTC.

In DNA form, the CDR3 reads TGTGCCAGCAGCCAAGATCGAGGCGGGGGGGCCTTCAATGAGCAGTTCTTC. Translated: CASSQDRGGGAFNEQFF. V and J are TRBV3-1 (or the pseudogene TRBV3-2) and TRBJ2-1, with 9 bases aligning to TRBD2. V lost 0 bases and J lost 6; bases outside the gene matches: 9. This CDR3 has 17 residues. CDR1 and CDR2 (germline): LGHDT, YNNKEL (reference sequence).

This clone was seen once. This CDR3 is CASSEGTGPSYNEQFF. The CDR3 bases are TGCGCCAGCAGTGAGGGGACAGGCCCTTCCTACAATGAGCAGTTCTTC. V is TRBV10-1 and J is TRBJ2-1; 8 bases agree with TRBD1. Per the germline V gene, CDR1 is WNHNN and CDR2 is SYGVQD (reference sequence). CDR3 length: 16 amino acids. V trimming: 2 bases; J trimming: 1 base; junction bases outside the gene matches: 4.

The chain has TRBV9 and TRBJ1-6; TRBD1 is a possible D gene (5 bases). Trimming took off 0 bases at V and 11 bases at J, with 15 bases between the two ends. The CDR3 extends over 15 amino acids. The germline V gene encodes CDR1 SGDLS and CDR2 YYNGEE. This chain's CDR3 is CASSVGGDLRAPLHF. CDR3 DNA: TGTGCCAGCAGCGTAGGAGGCGACCTCAGGGCACCCCTCCACTTT.

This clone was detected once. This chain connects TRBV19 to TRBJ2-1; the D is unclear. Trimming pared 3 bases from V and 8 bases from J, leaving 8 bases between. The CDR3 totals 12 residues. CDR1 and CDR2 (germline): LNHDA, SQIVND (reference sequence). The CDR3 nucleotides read TGTGCCAGTAGTATGCGAGGTCATGAGCAGTTCTTC. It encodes CASSMRGHEQFF.

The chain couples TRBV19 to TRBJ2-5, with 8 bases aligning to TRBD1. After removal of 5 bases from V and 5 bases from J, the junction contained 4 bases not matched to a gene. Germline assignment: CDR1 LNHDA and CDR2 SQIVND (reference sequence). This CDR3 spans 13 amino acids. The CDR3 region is CASSQGAGETQYF. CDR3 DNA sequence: TGTGCCAGTAGTCAGGGGGCCGGGGAGACCCAGTACTTC.

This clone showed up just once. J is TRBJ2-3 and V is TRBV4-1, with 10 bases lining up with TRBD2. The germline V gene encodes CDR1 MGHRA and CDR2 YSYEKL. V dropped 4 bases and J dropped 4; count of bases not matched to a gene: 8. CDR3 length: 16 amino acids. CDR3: CASSPIESGGADTQYF. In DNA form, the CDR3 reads TGCGCCAGCAGCCCGATTGAGAGCGGGGGGGCAGATACGCAGTATTTT.

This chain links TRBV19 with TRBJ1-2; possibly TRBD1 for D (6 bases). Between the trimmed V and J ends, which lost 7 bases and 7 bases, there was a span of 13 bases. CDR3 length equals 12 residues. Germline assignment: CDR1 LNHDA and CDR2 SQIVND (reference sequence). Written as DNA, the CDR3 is TGTGCCAGTACCCAGGACAGCTTTGGCTACACCTTC. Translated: CASTQDSFGYTF.